This TCR beta chain was sequenced in a study of CD8 T cells in ankylosing spondylitis. A single record per CDR3 protein comes from TCRdb applying MiXCR to the 5' RACE reads. Of about 360,000 distinct CDR3 sequences detected, roughly 22% appear once; the ten largest clones hold about 12%. In the case of this clonotype: The target antigen is unknown.

Study-wide results and limits: Disease-associated clonotypes exhibited CD8+ identity and were relatively infrequent in peripheral blood.

Germline-derived CDR1 and CDR2 are MNHEY and SVGAGI. The V end was cut by 4 bases, the J end by 10 bases, with 16 bases between. The CDR3 is made up of 14 amino acids. The receptor's source is a male donor with ankylosing spondylitis or in good health (not recorded which). The V gene is TRBV6-5, the J gene TRBJ2-2; D possibly corresponds to TRBD2 (6 bases). The sequenced material came from blood, either unsorted or a sorted T cell fraction (not recorded which). The CDR3 bases are TGTGCCAGCAGTTGGGGGGACGGAGGAGTGGAGCTGTTTTTT. As protein: CASSWGDGGVELFF.